The rows below give T cell receptor beta chains drawn from one sample of a study of shared clonotypes between healthy human individuals. Data came from immunoSEQ multiplex PCR; TCRdb stores just in-frame clones and leaves some out. The sample yields approximately 810,000 clones, 92% seen once. The source material was naive CD8+ T cells sorted from blood. The receptors stem from a man aged 25 to 40 in good health. The CDR3 runs from the conserved cysteine through the conserved F or W. A D gene is named only where the DNA matches it firmly. Rows may omit the clone size; those that give it use once, few, many or a size class.

abundance | j_gene | d_gene | v_gene | CDR3aa | CDR3nt
. | TRBJ2-1 | . | TRBV27 | CASSLSSFVVYNEQFF | TGTGCCAGCAGTTTGTCATCATTTGTTGTATACAATGAGCAGTTCTTC
. | TRBJ2-1 | . | TRBV5-1 | CASSLELQRDEQFF | TGCGCCAGCAGCTTGGAACTACAACGGGATGAGCAGTTCTTC
once | TRBJ1-4 | . | TRBV4-1 | CASSRPARATNEKLFF | TGCGCCAGCAGCCGACCTGCAAGGGCAACTAATGAAAAACTGTTTTTT
. | TRBJ1-2 | . | TRBV14 | CASSQDRGAGGYTF | TGTGCCAGCAGCCAAGACAGGGGAGCGGGTGGCTACACCTTC
. | TRBJ1-4 | TRBD1 | TRBV6-5 | CASSLGQGDEKLFF | TGTGCCAGCAGTTTGGGACAGGGAGATGAAAAACTGTTTTTT
. | TRBJ1-2 | TRBD1 | TRBV4-1 | CASSYHGGRDRPYGYTF | TGCGCCAGCAGCTACCACGGAGGACGGGACAGACCCTATGGCTACACCTTC
. | TRBJ1-5 | . | TRBV9 | CASSAAGDNQPQHF | TGTGCCAGCAGCGCCGCGGGAGACAATCAGCCCCAGCATTTT
. | TRBJ1-1 | TRBD1 | TRBV5-4 | CASSLAGQTTEAFF | TGTGCCAGCAGCTTAGCGGGACAGACCACTGAAGCTTTCTTT
. | TRBJ2-7 | TRBD1 | TRBV27 | CASSLRTGMSYEQYF | TGTGCCAGCAGTTTAAGGACAGGGATGTCCTACGAGCAGTACTTC
. | TRBJ2-7 | . | TRBV28 | CASSFGGGGEQYF | TGTGCCAGCAGTTTTGGAGGGGGAGGGGAGCAGTACTTC
once | TRBJ1-5 | . | TRBV6-5 | CASSLSGSNQPQHF | TGTGCCAGCAGTTTATCAGGTAGCAATCAGCCCCAGCATTTT
. | TRBJ1-1 | TRBD1 | TRBV4-1 | CASSQLDSGGYTEAFF | TGCGCCAGCAGCCAACTCGACTCAGGGGGCTACACTGAAGCTTTCTTT